This is a list of T cell receptor beta chains from one sample in a study of T cell responses to AZD1222 COVID-19 vaccine. Repertoires were generated with immunoSEQ multiplex PCR, while TCRdb's copy carries only in-frame clones and drops some. The sample includes roughly 180,000 clones, 90% to 95% seen only once; the top ten take about 1.8%. The sequencing here drew on peripheral blood, taken 28 days after the second AZD1222 dose. These receptor sequences come from an adult who received the AZD1222 COVID-19 vaccine. Each CDR3 is given without its conserved first and last residue.

v_gene,j_gene,CDR3aa
TRBV7-2,TRBJ2-7,ASSLISGRLGEQY
TRBV6-1,TRBJ1-4,ASSEGGALNEKLF
TRBV29-1,TRBJ1-2,SVSTGQSFYGYT
TRBV19,TRBJ2-1,ASSMGILGAYNEQF
TRBV19,TRBJ2-7,ASSIQTGLAYEQY
TRBV2,TRBJ1-5,ASNERYSNQPQH
TRBV2,TRBJ1-3,ASSVGGEDTIY
TRBV6-5,TRBJ2-2,ASTKAPPGTGELF
TRBV7-3,TRBJ1-1,ASSLGGTQNTEAF
TRBV6-2/TRBV6-3,TRBJ2-7,ASSSGPGGADEQY
TRBV6-7,TRBJ1-5,ASSYGPEGEPRINQPQH
TRBV30,TRBJ1-1,AWEGGTEAF
TRBV27,TRBJ2-7,ASSFAFGKDYEQY
TRBV5-1,TRBJ2-7,ASSLSGSIDSYEQY
TRBV9,TRBJ1-5,ASSGGLTSNQPQH
TRBV12-3/TRBV12-4,TRBJ1-5,ASSILHQPQH
TRBV30,TRBJ1-5,AWTPWQGDQPQH
TRBV6-1,TRBJ1-5,ASSEARLGGNQPQH
TRBV6-5,TRBJ2-1,ASSYSSSSYNEQF
TRBV11-1,TRBJ1-2,ASSLAPGQGNYGYT
TRBV3-1/TRBV3-2,TRBJ2-3,ASSPGGSNTDTQY
TRBV6-5,TRBJ1-2,ASSYSWDSYYGYT
TRBV4-2,TRBJ2-7,ASSQDYQVGHEQY
TRBV9,TRBJ2-1,ASSPGGAGGPYNEQF
TRBV18,TRBJ2-2,ASSLITGANTGELF
TRBV3-1/TRBV3-2,TRBJ2-4,ASSQDWGAGGGTKNIQY
TRBV5-1,TRBJ1-1,ASSVVGTEAF
TRBV7-2,TRBJ2-5,ASSAQLMGGETQY
TRBV15,TRBJ2-1,ATSSGRNEQF
TRBV28,TRBJ1-5,ASFTPGTPNQPQH
TRBV27,TRBJ2-1,ASSALRSSYNEQF
TRBV6-5,TRBJ1-5,ASVRDGSNQPQH
TRBV6-5,TRBJ1-1,ASRVLPGQGSEAF
TRBV19,TRBJ2-1,ASSIGGGIGNEQF
TRBV6-5,TRBJ2-7,ASSINRVEEQY
TRBV12-3/TRBV12-4,TRBJ1-5,AIRQGFGQPQH
TRBV5-1,TRBJ2-3,ASSGTGQGTDTQY
TRBV3-1/TRBV3-2,TRBJ1-2,ASSQRGLSGPKGDGYT
TRBV19,TRBJ2-3,ASSRVAGGAADTQY
TRBV5-4,TRBJ1-2,ASSVDRGYGYT
TRBV6-5,TRBJ1-6,ASTLSRDYSPLH
TRBV11-2,TRBJ2-7,ASTHGRPYEQY
TRBV5-1,TRBJ2-1,ASSLVQGGQF
TRBV18,TRBJ2-7,ASSLTGTSGGAGYEQY
TRBV24-1,TRBJ2-7,ATPGWGKDSYEQY
TRBV30,TRBJ2-1,AWTPGTSSYNEQF
TRBV6-5,TRBJ1-1,ASREGQPNTEAF
TRBV27,TRBJ1-6,ASSLRAPDRGNSPLH
TRBV7-2,TRBJ2-7,ASSLGGLAGHEQY
TRBV29-1,TRBJ1-1,SVFPAGTEAF
TRBV10-3,TRBJ1-2,AISEGQAYGYT
TRBV27,TRBJ2-1,ASSWHRDNEQF
TRBV11-1,TRBJ1-1,ASSFPGRSNTEAF
TRBV11-2,TRBJ2-7,ASSLEQGANYEQY
TRBV6-4,TRBJ1-2,ASSRTGTYGYT
TRBV9,TRBJ1-6,ASSVDGGNSPLH
TRBV7-6,TRBJ1-3,ASSQRQGSGNTIY